A selection of T cell receptor beta chains follows, all from one sample in a study of cytomegalovirus exposure and HLA in healthy donors. Libraries were prepared by immunoSEQ multiplex PCR; TCRdb keeps only in-frame clonotypes and omits some of them. The sample shows about 160,000 clones, roughly 80% of them seen only once. Sample: PBMCs. The receptors stem from a male donor in good health and CMV-seropositive. Both conserved end residues are part of each CDR3.

j_gene,v_gene,CDR3aa
TRBJ1-4,TRBV5-1,CASSLGAQGWATNEKLFF
TRBJ1-2,TRBV6-5,CASRTTGFENGYTF
TRBJ2-5,TRBV7-6,CASRGNSGPGETQYF
TRBJ1-2,TRBV30,CAWSPWRGAHYGYTF
TRBJ2-1,TRBV9,CASGSRSGTPAREQFF
TRBJ2-4,TRBV6-5,CASSPTPGKGSIQYF
TRBJ2-7,TRBV29-1,CSVVGRGPLYEQYF
TRBJ1-1,TRBV6-5,CASSYLLSREAFF
TRBJ2-2,TRBV15,CATSREQNTGELFF
TRBJ2-1,TRBV6-6,CASSYSGGSSYNEQFF
TRBJ2-7,TRBV27,CASRRGQGSYEQYF
TRBJ2-5,TRBV19,CASSGGGLGRTQYF
TRBJ2-5,TRBV10-3,CAISGTSGGGNPETQYF
TRBJ2-1,TRBV7-8,CASSLNRGRIDEQFF
TRBJ2-6,TRBV19,CASRTAGANVLTF
TRBJ2-7,TRBV7-7,CASSLATGVSYEQYF
TRBJ2-1,TRBV9,CASGPRISYNEQFF
TRBJ2-6,TRBV29-1,CSVVWGETGANVLTF
TRBJ1-2,TRBV4-2,CASSLRSDSTNYGYTF
TRBJ2-4,TRBV29-1,CSVVGDTNSQYF
TRBJ2-1,TRBV27,CASSSWDRGSWQFF
TRBJ2-1,TRBV7-2,CASSEQAQFF
TRBJ2-5,TRBV19,CASTPGWIAGGRETQYF
TRBJ1-1,TRBV5-5,CASSFRHTEHTEAFF
TRBJ2-1,TRBV28,CASRYNEQFF
TRBJ2-7,TRBV4-1,CASSQPGQGIYEQYF
TRBJ1-3,TRBV10-3,CAISGWDGTVINSGNTIYF
TRBJ1-2,TRBV10-3,CAISDGTGGTIYGYTF
TRBJ2-2,TRBV6-1,CASIRGYGELFF
TRBJ2-4,TRBV19,CASSTSRDRGRVAKNIQYF
TRBJ1-1,TRBV5-1,CASSPGTGRLVNTEAFF
TRBJ1-1,TRBV4-1,CASSQERAHTEAFF
TRBJ1-2,TRBV6-5,CASSYSPGAPRGYTF
TRBJ2-1,TRBV9,CASSSNLAGDYNEQFF
TRBJ1-1,TRBV5-1,CASSSGQGETEAFF
TRBJ1-4,TRBV30,CAGAGFNEKLFF
TRBJ1-5,TRBV28,CASSRSNQPQHF
TRBJ1-5,TRBV6-5,CASRLLQGSNQPQHF
TRBJ1-5,TRBV18,CASSPGAGGGRQPQHF
TRBJ2-7,TRBV9,CASSIGTDAYEQYF
TRBJ1-2,TRBV4-1,CASSRQMTEDYGYTF
TRBJ1-1,TRBV28,CASSSGQGNTEAFF
TRBJ1-5,TRBV5-1,CASSLDDRNGGPQHF
TRBJ1-6,TRBV11-2,CASSIYRDGSPLHF
TRBJ1-2,TRBV9,CASSAGQHGYTF
TRBJ1-4,TRBV29-1,CSVEDARGRDEKLFF
TRBJ2-3,TRBV6-5,CASLAASTDTQYF
TRBJ1-2,TRBV28,CASSFLGQGDGYTF
TRBJ1-2,TRBV9,CASSVETEIWYGYTF
TRBJ1-2,TRBV15,CATSPLEGQGSTNYGYTF
TRBJ2-6,TRBV5-1,CASSLEGQGAGANGLTF
TRBJ2-2,TRBV6-1,CASSGRGGRAPIDTGELFF
TRBJ1-4,TRBV6-1,CASRSGTGYEKLFF